The clone carrying this TCR beta chain was seen just once. This entry comes from a study of blood T cell repertoires in COVID-19. In the study overall: Some COVID-19 samples were acute and others convalescent; all came from the United States, Italy and Spain. Sources were T cells, B-cell-depleted T cells, or PBMCs; the material itself was cDNA or gDNA.

How the authors handled the data: Amplifying reference gene primers gave estimates of nucleated cell counts. The protocol was immunoSEQ multiplex PCR, while the TCRdb copy is restricted to in-frame clones and leaves out a portion. D and trimming come from the DNA, and the V and J calls and clone size come from that table. The table records more than 130,000 clones, under 85% of them present only once. This receptor was obtained from a human donor in a cohort sampled during active COVID-19. What was sequenced was peripheral blood.

The chain's CDR3 is CASSQGTSDTQYF. The DNA for the CDR3 is TGTGCCAGCAGCCAGGGGACTAGCGATACGCAGTATTTT. This chain connects TRBV4-2 to TRBJ2-3, with 9 bases identical to TRBD2. V gave up 3 bases and J gave up 6 bases; unmatched junction bases: 1. Germline lookup yields CDR1 LGHNA and CDR2 YNFKEQ. The CDR3 extends over 13 amino acids.